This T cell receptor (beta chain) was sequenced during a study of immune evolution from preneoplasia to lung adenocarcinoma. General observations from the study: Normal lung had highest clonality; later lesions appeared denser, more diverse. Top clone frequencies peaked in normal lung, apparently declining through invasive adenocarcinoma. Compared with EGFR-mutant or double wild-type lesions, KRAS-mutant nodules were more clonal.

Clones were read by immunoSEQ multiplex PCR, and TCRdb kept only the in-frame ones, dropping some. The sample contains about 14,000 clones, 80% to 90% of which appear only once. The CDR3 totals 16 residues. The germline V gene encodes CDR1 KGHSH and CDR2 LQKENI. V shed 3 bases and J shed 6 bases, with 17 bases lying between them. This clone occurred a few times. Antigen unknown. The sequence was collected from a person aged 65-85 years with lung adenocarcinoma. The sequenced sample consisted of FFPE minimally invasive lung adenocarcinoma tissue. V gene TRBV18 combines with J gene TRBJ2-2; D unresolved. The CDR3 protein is CASSPRRGAFPGELFF. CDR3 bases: TGTGCCAGCTCACCGCGGCGAGGAGCTTTCCCCGGGGAGCTGTTTTTT.